These T cell receptor beta chains were read from a single sample in a study of cytomegalovirus exposure and HLA in healthy donors. The assay was immunoSEQ multiplex PCR, and TCRdb's table has in-frame clones only and misses some. Of roughly 99,000 clones in the sample, about 74% were seen once. Sequenced input: PBMCs. These receptors originate from a male donor in good health and CMV-seronegative. Each CDR3 is given with its conserved first and last residue. The D gene is left open where the match is weak. Clone size is shown for a subset of rows, as once, few, many or a class of expanded clone.

TRBJ2-7,few,TRBD1,TRBV7-9,CASSDRGPYEQYF,TGTGCCAGCAGCGACAGGGGGCCCTACGAGCAGTACTTC
TRBJ2-2,few,NA,TRBV5-1,CASREPEAGTGELFF,TGCGCCAGCAGGGAGCCCGAGGCGGGCACCGGGGAGCTGTTTTTT
TRBJ1-2,NA,TRBD1,TRBV7-9,CASSLVPGTGSYGYTF,TGTGCCAGCAGCTTAGTTCCGGGGACAGGCAGCTATGGCTACACCTTC
TRBJ2-7,NA,TRBD2,TRBV7-3,CASSQPQGALTSGRTYEQYF,TGTGCCAGCAGCCAACCTCAGGGGGCCCTGACTAGCGGGAGGACCTACGAGCAGTACTTC
TRBJ1-5,NA,TRBD1,TRBV15,CATSRDRGQSNQPQHF,TGTGCCACCAGCAGAGATAGGGGGCAGAGCAATCAGCCCCAGCATTTT
TRBJ2-1,NA,TRBD1,TRBV6-5,CATSPGQGNEQFF,TGTGCCACCTCTCCGGGACAGGGGAATGAGCAGTTCTTC
TRBJ2-5,NA,TRBD2,TRBV27,CARQREVSQETQYF,TGTGCCAGACAGCGGGAGGTGTCTCAAGAGACCCAGTACTTC
TRBJ1-1,NA,NA,TRBV2,CASSVPGHAHKNTEAFF,TGTGCCAGCAGTGTCCCGGGACATGCCCATAAGAACACTGAAGCTTTCTTT
TRBJ2-7,once,NA,TRBV20-1,CSARDIGEQYF,TGCAGTGCTAGAGATATCGGCGAGCAGTACTTC
TRBJ2-7,NA,NA,TRBV28,CASSLAATYEQYF,TGTGCCAGCAGTTTAGCGGCTACCTACGAGCAGTACTTC
TRBJ1-1,NA,NA,TRBV6-5,CASTRLDLNTEAFF,TGTGCCAGCACGAGGCTGGACTTGAACACTGAAGCTTTCTTT
TRBJ1-2,NA,NA,TRBV19,CASSMQSAGNYGYTF,TGTGCCAGTAGTATGCAATCCGCAGGGAACTATGGCTACACCTTC
TRBJ2-3,once,TRBD1,TRBV7-3,CASSPTGADTQYF,TGTGCCAGCAGCCCGACAGGGGCAGATACGCAGTATTTT
TRBJ1-4,NA,NA,TRBV30,CAWSVYGGAGGLFF,TGTGCCTGGAGTGTGTACGGGGGCGCGGGAGGACTGTTTTTT
TRBJ2-7,NA,TRBD1,TRBV10-1,CASSEGGRGIYEQYF,TGCGCCAGCAGTGAGGGGGGCAGGGGGATCTACGAGCAGTACTTC
TRBJ1-5,NA,NA,TRBV27,CASSWGTGNQPQHF,TGTGCCAGCAGTTGGGGGACTGGCAATCAGCCCCAGCATTTT